This is a list of T cell receptor beta chains from one sample in a study of blood T cell repertoires in COVID-19. Profiled with immunoSEQ multiplex PCR; TCRdb holds only in-frame clones, not every one. The sample shows about 100,000 clones, 91% of them seen only once. The sequenced sample consisted of peripheral blood. Receptor source: a man aged 45-60 years with active COVID-19. CDR3s include the opening cysteine and the closing phenylalanine or tryptophan. A D gene is named only where the DNA matches it firmly.

j_call	v_call	d_call	cdr3_length	cdr3_aa
TRBJ2-2	TRBV5-1	TRBD2	16	CASSSAGAQVTGELFF
TRBJ2-1	TRBV5-1	TRBD1	16	CASSPGQGGSYNEQFF
TRBJ2-3	TRBV29-1	NA	11	CSLAGPDTQYF
TRBJ2-3	TRBV19	NA	17	CASSRGRARPPTDTQYF
TRBJ2-1	TRBV18	TRBD2	15	CASSPSAGAYNEQFF
TRBJ2-1	TRBV5-1	TRBD2	16	CASSFTVAGDWGEQFF
TRBJ2-7	TRBV6-1	NA	15	CASSEWLDSAYEQYF
TRBJ2-2	TRBV27	NA	12	CASSLLTGELFF
TRBJ2-5	TRBV5-1	TRBD2	13	CASSLAGPETQYF
TRBJ2-3	TRBV19	NA	15	CASSAVYPSTDTQYF
TRBJ1-2	TRBV2	NA	14	CASTVFTGNYGYTF
TRBJ2-1	TRBV27	NA	11	CASSRGNEQFF
TRBJ2-3	TRBV4-1	TRBD2	16	CASSQETSGGPDTQYF
TRBJ2-7	TRBV7-8	TRBD2	16	CASSPRTSGGAYEQYF
TRBJ2-1	TRBV6-5	TRBD2	14	CASSGTSAYNEQFF
TRBJ1-1	TRBV9	NA	14	CASSPRRINTEAFF
TRBJ2-3	TRBV15	NA	16	CATSRARAGATDTQYF
TRBJ1-6	TRBV10-2	TRBD1	14	CASSEKGAESPLHF
TRBJ2-3	TRBV19	TRBD2	19	CASSVGLAGNVKGPDTQYF
TRBJ1-1	TRBV19	TRBD1	15	CASSKRQGLNTEAFF
TRBJ2-5	TRBV5-1	NA	13	CASSLQGEETQYF
TRBJ1-2	TRBV12-3/TRBV12-4	NA	13	CASQTGLQYGYTF
TRBJ1-1	TRBV19	NA	13	CASTFYGGTEAFF
TRBJ2-6	TRBV27	NA	13	CASRASGANVLTF
TRBJ2-1	TRBV18	TRBD2	15	CASSPRLAGDNEQFF
TRBJ2-2	TRBV28	NA	15	CASSASDSYTGELFF
TRBJ2-5	TRBV10-2	TRBD2	15	CASAYSGMSQETQYF
TRBJ2-1	TRBV5-1	NA	15	CASSLGGAPYNEQFF
TRBJ1-1	TRBV3-1/TRBV3-2	TRBD1	14	CASSQNTGTAEAFF
TRBJ2-7	TRBV6-1	TRBD2	16	CASSEAGQGGRYEQYF
TRBJ2-5	TRBV3-1/TRBV3-2	NA	13	CASSRNRVETQYF
TRBJ1-1	TRBV5-8	NA	15	CASSLAVKRYTEAFF
TRBJ2-1	TRBV1	NA	15	CTSSPTSGRGYEQFF
TRBJ1-3	TRBV19	NA	16	CASSIGGRVAGNTIYF
TRBJ2-5	TRBV5-6	TRBD2	18	CASSPRPPSGVIQETQYF
TRBJ1-2	TRBV9	TRBD1	14	CASSAMTGSNGYTF
TRBJ1-2	TRBV12-3/TRBV12-4	NA	12	CASSFGVVNYTF
TRBJ2-1	TRBV11-3	TRBD2	14	CASQREAENNEQFF
TRBJ2-5	TRBV4-1	TRBD1	17	CASSQVRGQGAGETQYF
TRBJ1-2	TRBV5-1	NA	14	CASSLAFTDYGYTF
TRBJ2-1	TRBV7-9	TRBD2	16	CATSSSGIRAYNEQFF
TRBJ1-2	TRBV5-1	NA	14	CASSPGGSNYGYTF
TRBJ2-7	TRBV15	TRBD2	18	CATSRDVLRAGALYEQYF
TRBJ1-1	TRBV19	NA	14	CASSQDRLNTEAFF
TRBJ2-4	TRBV19	NA	14	CASSIDALRGIQYF
TRBJ2-1	TRBV11-3	NA	15	CASSLGLSEVHEQFF
TRBJ2-2	TRBV19	NA	13	CASRGGDPGELFF
TRBJ2-3	TRBV7-9	TRBD2	16	CASSLAGLAQTDTQYF
TRBJ2-1	TRBV6-6	NA	12	CASSPSDNEQFF
TRBJ2-3	TRBV27	TRBD1	14	CASSLRQGIDTQYF
TRBJ2-7	TRBV6-5	NA	13	CASREEPTYEQYF